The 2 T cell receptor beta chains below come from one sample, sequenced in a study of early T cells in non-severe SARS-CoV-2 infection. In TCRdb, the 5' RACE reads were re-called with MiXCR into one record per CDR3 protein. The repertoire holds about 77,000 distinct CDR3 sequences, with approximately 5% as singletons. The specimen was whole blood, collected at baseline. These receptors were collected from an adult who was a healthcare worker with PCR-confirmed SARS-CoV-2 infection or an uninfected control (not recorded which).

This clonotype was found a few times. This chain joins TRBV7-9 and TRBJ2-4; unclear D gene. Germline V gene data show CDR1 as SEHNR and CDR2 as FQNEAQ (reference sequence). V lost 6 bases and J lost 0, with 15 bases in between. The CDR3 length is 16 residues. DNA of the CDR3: TGTGCCAGCAGTCGGCCCGGGTCTTTAGCCAAAAACATTCAGTACTTC. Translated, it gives CASSRPGSLAKNIQYF.

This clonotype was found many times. CDR3 sequence: CASSALYNEQFF. The CDR3, as DNA: TGTGCCAGCAGTGCCCTCTACAATGAGCAGTTCTTC. The chain recombines TRBV6-2 or TRBV6-3 with TRBJ2-1, with D hard to call. The CDR3 totals 12 residues. V shed 5 bases and J shed 3 bases, with 5 bases lying between them. The germline V gene encodes CDR1 MNHEY and CDR2 SVGEGT.